These T cell receptor beta chains were read from a single sample in a study of CD8+ T cells in alopecia areata. Here immunoSEQ multiplex PCR was the method, and the copy in TCRdb shows in-frame clones only, minus some. The data hold about 13,000 clones, with about 70% observed a single time. The material was skin, obtained at week 4, from a patient treated with tofacitinib. These receptors were obtained from a human donor with alopecia areata. Both conserved end residues are part of each CDR3. D genes are given only for firm matches. Clone size is stated in some rows and not others, as once, few, many or a class when expanded.

abundance,d_gene,v_gene,j_gene,CDR3nt,CDR3aa
NA,NA,TRBV4-2,TRBJ2-3,TGTGCCAGCAGCCAAGTCGATACGCAGTATTTT,CASSQVDTQYF
NA,TRBD2,TRBV7-7,TRBJ2-5,TGTGCTAGCAGCCGGGGGGGGCTCTCGGTAGGAGAGACCCAGTACTTC,CASSRGGLSVGETQYF
few,TRBD2,TRBV4-2,TRBJ2-1,TGTGCCAGCAGCCAAGTGAGCTTTCGGGGGGTCGGCAATGAGCAGTTCTTC,CASSQVSFRGVGNEQFF
few,NA,TRBV19,TRBJ2-1,TGTGCCAGTAGTATGGGCTCCTACAATGAGCAGTTCTTC,CASSMGSYNEQFF
NA,NA,TRBV4-3,TRBJ2-3,TGCGCCAGCAGCCAAGAAGTAGGGGACTGGGAAGATACGCAGTATTTT,CASSQEVGDWEDTQYF
few,TRBD2,TRBV6-6,TRBJ2-1,TGTGCCAGCAGTTTCCAGGGAGGGAATGAGCAGTTCTTC,CASSFQGGNEQFF
few,NA,TRBV10-3,TRBJ2-7,TGTGCCATCAGGGGGGGGGCCGGAACCTACGAGCAGTACTTC,CAIRGGAGTYEQYF
few,NA,TRBV27,TRBJ2-1,TGTGCCAGCAGTTACTTGGAGGGGAATGAGCAGTTCTTC,CASSYLEGNEQFF
few,NA,TRBV5-1,TRBJ1-1,TGCGCCAGCAGCTTGGCTGTCTCGATGAACACTGAAGCTTTCTTT,CASSLAVSMNTEAFF
NA,NA,TRBV5-8,TRBJ1-1,TGTGCCAGCAGCTTTCAAAGGACTGAAGCTTTCTTT,CASSFQRTEAFF
NA,TRBD1,TRBV11-2,TRBJ1-2,TGTGCCAGCAGCTTAGGGACAGGGAATGGCTACACCTTC,CASSLGTGNGYTF
NA,NA,TRBV5-1,TRBJ1-5,TGCGCCAGCAGCGGAACAGGGTTGCCCAATCAGCCCCAGCATTTT,CASSGTGLPNQPQHF
once,NA,TRBV11-3,TRBJ1-1,TGTGCCAGCAGCTTAGGAGGTTATCAGACCTCGGTTTCTGGGGACACTGAAGCTTTCTTT,CASSLGGYQTSVSGDTEAFF
NA,TRBD2,TRBV4-3,TRBJ2-3,TGCGCCAGCAGCCAAGATTCAGTAGCGGGGGGCACAGATACGCAGTATTTT,CASSQDSVAGGTDTQYF
NA,NA,TRBV19,TRBJ2-1,TGTGCCAGTAGGGGCGCCTACAATGAGCAGTTCTTC,CASRGAYNEQFF
medium-sized,TRBD2,TRBV5-1,TRBJ2-3,TGCGCCAGCAGCTTGGCAATAGCGGGGGGCACAGATACGCAGTATTTT,CASSLAIAGGTDTQYF
few,NA,TRBV14,TRBJ1-2,TGTGCCAGCAGCCAGGCGGGAGCTAGAGTCTATGGCTACACCTTC,CASSQAGARVYGYTF